The T cell receptor (beta chain) described here comes from a study of cytomegalovirus exposure and HLA in healthy donors. In its sample, this clone was seen once. No antigen is known for it. CDR3 length: 18 amino acids. Trimming at V came to 0 bases and at J to 1 base, leaving 12 bases not matched to a gene. Per germline, CDR1 SGDLS and CDR2 YYNGEE. Findings and caveats of the study: Likely technical artifact: a cluster of highly shared sequence variants. After further analysis at a later stage, roughly 15,000 TCR beta sequences were associated with HLA alleles at 0.05 false discovery rate. The study flagged some 170 TCR beta chains as cytomegalovirus-associated.

PCR involved 60 Vbeta and 13 Jbeta primers. Profiled with immunoSEQ multiplex PCR; TCRdb holds only in-frame clones, not every one. Here the sample spans over 85,000 clones, around 78% being singletons. The chain couples TRBV9 to TRBJ2-5; 7 bases are a match to TRBD2. The TCR sequence derives from a man aged 35-49 years in good health and CMV-seronegative. The sequencing input was PBMCs. The chain's CDR3 is CASSVEASGGIFQETQYF. In DNA, the CDR3 is TGTGCCAGCAGCGTAGAGGCTAGCGGCGGTATTTTCCAAGAGACCCAGTACTTC. The full variable domain, with the rest looked up from reference TRBV9 and TRBJ2-5, is DSGVTQTPKHLITATGQRVTLRCSPRSGDLSVYWYQQSLDQGLQFLIQYYNGEERAKGNILERFSAQQFPDLHSELNLSSLELGDSALYFCASSVEASGGIFQETQYFGPGTRLLVL.